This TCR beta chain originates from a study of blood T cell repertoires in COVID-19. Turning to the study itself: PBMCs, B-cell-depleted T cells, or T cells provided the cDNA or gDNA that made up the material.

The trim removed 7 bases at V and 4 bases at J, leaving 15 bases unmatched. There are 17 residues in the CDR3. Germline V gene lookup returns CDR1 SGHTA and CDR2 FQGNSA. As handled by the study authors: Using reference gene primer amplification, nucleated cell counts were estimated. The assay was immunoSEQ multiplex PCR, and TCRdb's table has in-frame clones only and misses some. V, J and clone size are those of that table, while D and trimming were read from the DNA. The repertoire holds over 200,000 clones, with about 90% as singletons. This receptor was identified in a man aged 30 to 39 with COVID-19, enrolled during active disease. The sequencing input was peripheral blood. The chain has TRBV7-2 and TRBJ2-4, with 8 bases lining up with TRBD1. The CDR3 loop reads CASTQEPTQGAKNIQYF. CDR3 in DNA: TGTGCCAGCACCCAAGAACCTACCCAGGGGGCTAAAAACATTCAGTACTTC.